These 23 T cell receptor beta chains were all obtained from the same sample, sequenced in a study of beta chain features in type 1 diabetes. Findings and limits, study-wide: Moderate yet significant TCRB CDR3 shortening was seen in Type 1 diabetes patients in all four CD4+ subsets.

Their antigen targets remain unknown. The isolated RNA, all of it, was reverse transcribed, so expressed TCRB transcripts were what got sequenced. Profiled with immunoSEQ multiplex PCR; TCRdb holds only in-frame clones, not every one. Of under 200,000 clones listed, around 8.4% are singletons. The sample comprised central memory CD4+ T cells from blood. These receptors were collected from a woman between 18 and 29 years old with type 1 diabetes.

There are a few counts of this clone. V and J are TRBV5-1 and TRBJ2-7; 9 nucleotides agree with TRBD1. Per germline, CDR1 SGHRS and CDR2 YFSETQ. This CDR3 is built from 14 residues. The V gene end was trimmed by 4 bases and the J gene end by 3 bases; junction bases not matched to a gene: 5. The CDR3 region is CASSRQGDRYEQYF. The CDR3 coding sequence is TGCGCCAGCAGCCGACAGGGGGATCGCTACGAGCAGTACTTC.

This clone was counted only a few times. The rearrangement joins TRBV28 to TRBJ2-1, with 10 bases that match TRBD2. This CDR3 contains 14 residues. Unmatched junction bases numbered 2, after V lost 5 bases and J lost 4 bases. Germline V gene lookup returns CDR1 MDHEN and CDR2 SYDVKM. The CDR3 DNA follows: TGTGCCAGCAGTCTAGCGGGAGTTTACAATGAGCAGTTCTTC. Protein: CASSLAGVYNEQFF.

This clone was seen only a few times. This rearrangement joins TRBV10-3 to TRBJ1-1; 9 nucleotides agree with TRBD1. Per the germline V gene, CDR1 is ENHRY and CDR2 is SYGVKD. Trimming cost V 6 bases and J 1 base; bases outside gene matches: 3. The CDR3 has 14 amino acids. CDR3 residues: CAIRLTGGNTEAFF. In DNA, the CDR3 is TGTGCCATCAGACTGACAGGGGGGAACACTGAAGCTTTCTTT.

This chain links TRBV28 with TRBJ1-1; D is possibly TRBD1 (5 bases). This CDR3 region has 12 residues. Germline values: CDR1 MDHEN, CDR2 SYDVKM. Trimming shortened V by 6 bases and J by 4 bases, and 9 bases separated the two germline ends. CDR3 residues: CASRGAFTEAFF. The CDR3, as DNA: TGTGCCAGCAGAGGGGCTTTCACTGAAGCTTTCTTT. The full variable domain, with the rest looked up from reference TRBV28 and TRBJ1-1, is DVKVTQSSRYLVKRTGEKVFLECVQDMDHENMFWYRQDPGLGLRLIYFSYDVKMKEKGDIPEGYSVSREKKERFSLILESASTNQTSMYLCASRGAFTEAFFGQGTRLTVV.

V and J are TRBV25-1 and TRBJ2-1; 12 positions agree with TRBD2. The ends lost 4 bases at V and 15 bases at J; junction bases unmatched: 13. This CDR3 region has 15 residues. Germline CDR1 and CDR2: MGHDK and SYGVNS. The CDR3 loop reads CASSAGLAGSIKRFF. The CDR3 DNA reads TGTGCCAGCAGTGCCGGACTAGCGGGGTCTATAAAGAGGTTCTTC.

The chain links TRBV5-1 to TRBJ1-2; TRBD1 aligns across 8 bases. V trimming: 0 bases; J trimming: 4 bases; junction bases outside the gene matches: 14. In germline, CDR1 is SGHRS, CDR2 YFSETQ. The CDR3 consists of 18 residues. Written as DNA, the CDR3 is TGCGCCAGCAGCTTGGATTCTTCCGGGACAGGATTCTCCTATGGCTACACCTTC. Its protein is CASSLDSSGTGFSYGYTF.

The V call is TRBV4-3, the J call TRBJ2-1, with D perhaps TRBD1 (5 bases). Germline CDR1 is LGHNA and CDR2 is YSLEER. Between the trimmed V and J ends, which lost 5 bases and 2 bases, there was a span of 10 bases. The CDR3 is made up of 14 amino acids. The CDR3 sequence: CASSTSGTYNEQFF. The DNA for the CDR3 is TGCGCCAGCAGCACTTCAGGGACCTACAATGAGCAGTTCTTC.

The genes are TRBV7-6 and TRBJ2-3; tentative D call: TRBD1 (6 bases). Between the trimmed V and J ends, which lost 3 bases and 4 bases, there was a span of 11 bases. The V gene's germline CDR1 is SGHVS and CDR2 FNYEAQ. The CDR3 covers 14 residues. In nucleotides, the CDR3 is TGTGCCAGCAGCTTCGGAACAGGGCCAGATACGCAGTATTTT. This sequence encodes CASSFGTGPDTQYF. Together with reference TRBV7-6 and TRBJ2-3, the CDR3 gives the full variable domain: GAGVSQSPRYKVTKRGQDVALRCDPISGHVSLYWYRQALGQGPEFLTYFNYEAQQDKSGLPNDRFSAERPEGSISTLTIQRTEQRDSAMYRCASSFGTGPDTQYFGPGTRLTVL.

This clone has more than one count but fewer than ten. V is TRBV5-4 and J is TRBJ2-7; a possible D gene is TRBD1 (5 bases). The CDR3 runs 11 residues. The germline V gene has CDR1 SGHNT and CDR2 YYREEE (reference sequence). V was pared by 10 bases and J by 5 bases, with 13 bases between. CDR3 sequence reads: CAVSQEHEQYF. CDR3 sequence (DNA): TGTGCCGTCTCACAGGAGCACGAGCAGTACTTC.

The chain has TRBV7-9 and TRBJ2-6; TRBD1 aligns across 7 bases. The CDR3 spans 19 residues. Germline V lookup: CDR1 SEHNR, CDR2 FQNEAQ (reference sequence). Trimming took 5 bases from V and 3 from J; bases not matched to a gene: 16. The CDR3 is CASSREGALGEGGANVLTF. In nucleotides, the CDR3 is TGTGCCAGCAGCCGAGAGGGGGCTTTAGGAGAAGGTGGGGCCAACGTCCTGACTTTC.

In its sample, this clone was seen a few times. The chain couples TRBV10-3 to TRBJ2-5; perhaps TRBD2 as D (5 bases). CDR3 length: 14 amino acids. Germline loops: CDR1 ENHRY, CDR2 SYGVKD. The V and J ends lost 5 bases and 5 bases respectively, with 15 bases between them. In DNA form, the CDR3 reads TGTGCCATCAGTCCAAATAGCGTAGGGGAGACCCAGTACTTC. It encodes CAISPNSVGETQYF.

V usage is TRBV6-1 and J usage is TRBJ1-2; possible D gene TRBD1, 5 bases. Germline values: CDR1 MNHNS, CDR2 SASEGT. Deletions cut 3 bases from V and 4 bases from J, with 9 bases between. The length of the CDR3 is 13 residues. The CDR3 DNA reads as TGTGCCAGCAGTGAGCAGGGCACCTATGGCTACACCTTC. Encoded protein: CASSEQGTYGYTF.

The rearrangement joins TRBV4-1 to TRBJ2-1, with D possibly TRBD2 on 6 matching bases. The CDR3 has 15 amino acids. Germline V lookup: CDR1 MGHRA, CDR2 YSYEKL. V dropped 6 bases and J dropped 7 bases, with 19 bases sitting between them. This chain's CDR3 is CASRKGATRGNEQFF. For the CDR3, the DNA is TGCGCCAGCAGAAAGGGAGCGACTAGGGGAAATGAGCAGTTCTTC.

The chain combines TRBV12-5 with TRBJ1-6; D is ambiguous. The CDR3 extends over 13 amino acids. V was pared by 5 bases and J by 8 bases, with 10 bases between. Germline V lookup: CDR1 LGHNT, CDR2 FRNRAP. CDR3 sequence reads: CASGTEVDSPLHF. The CDR3, as DNA: TGTGCTAGTGGTACTGAAGTTGATTCACCCCTCCACTTT.

In this sample, this clone turned up a few times. This chain links TRBV4-2 with TRBJ2-3; 8 bases fit TRBD2. V shed 4 bases and J 4 bases; nucleotides not matched to a gene: 10. The V gene's germline CDR1 is LGHNA and CDR2 YNFKEQ. This CDR3 region has 16 residues. The CDR3 region is CASSRKGLGSADTQYF. CDR3 sequence (DNA): TGTGCCAGCAGCCGAAAGGGACTAGGATCGGCAGATACGCAGTATTTT.

This clone was seen only a few times. This chain joins TRBV4-3 and TRBJ2-7; 11 bases are shared with TRBD2. The CDR3 consists of 19 residues. Germline lookup yields CDR1 LGHNA and CDR2 YSLEER. The V segment lost 0 bases and the J segment 2 bases; nucleotides outside the gene matches: 12. The DNA for the CDR3 is TGCGCCAGCAGCCAAGACCATCGCGGACTAGCGGGTTACCCCTACGAGCAGTACTTC. This gives the protein CASSQDHRGLAGYPYEQYF.

The gene calls are TRBV9 and TRBJ2-1, with 9 bases identical to TRBD1. V gave up 2 bases and J gave up 9 bases; unmatched junction bases: 6. This CDR3 region has 14 residues. Germline V gene sequence: CDR1 SGDLS, CDR2 YYNGEE. The DNA of the CDR3 is TGTGCCAGCAGCGTTCGACAGGGGGTTGGTGAGCAGTTCTTC. Translated: CASSVRQGVGEQFF.

This chain joins TRBV7-2 and TRBJ2-1; TRBD2 matches at 10 bases. Germline V gives CDR1 SGHTA, CDR2 FQGNSA. Losses at the gene ends were 2 bases for V and 5 bases for J; bases not matched to a gene: 3. The CDR3 totals 15 residues. The CDR3 nucleotides are TGTGCCAGCAGCTTAACTAGCGGGGCTAACAATGAGCAGTTCTTC. Its protein is CASSLTSGANNEQFF.

A few counts support this clone. This chain links TRBV27 with TRBJ2-5, with a tentative D call TRBD1 (6 bases). The CDR3 extends over 14 amino acids. Germline values: CDR1 MNHEY, CDR2 SMNVEV (reference sequence). V was clipped by 4 bases and J by 2 bases, with 11 bases between them. In nucleotides, the CDR3 is TGTGCCAGCAGTTATCAGGGGAAACAAGAGACCCAGTACTTC. As protein: CASSYQGKQETQYF.

In this sample, this clone turned up a few times. The genes are TRBV19 and TRBJ2-6, with D uncertain. V lost 5 bases, J lost 1 base, and 6 bases lay in between. The CDR3 is 14 amino acids. Germline CDR1 and CDR2: LNHDA and SQIVND (reference sequence). The CDR3 is CASSSGSGANVLTF. CDR3 DNA: TGTGCCAGTAGTTCCGGGTCTGGGGCCAACGTCCTGACTTTC.

This clone was counted a few times. The rearrangement joins TRBV29-1 to TRBJ2-2; 8 nucleotides match TRBD1. Germline values: CDR1 SQVTM, CDR2 ANQGSEA. Germline trimming cut 3 bases from V and 7 bases from J; bases unmatched to any gene: 4. The CDR3 contains 13 residues. DNA for the CDR3: TGCAGCGTTGATAGCGACAGGGGCGGGGAGCTGTTTTTT. Translated, it gives CSVDSDRGGELFF.

This clone was detected a few times. V usage is TRBV4-3 and J usage is TRBJ2-1; D gene uncertain. The CDR3 spans 14 residues. V was shortened by 1 base and J by 3 bases, with 7 bases between the two germline ends. Germline values: CDR1 LGHNA, CDR2 YSLEER. The CDR3 sequence: CASSQGQVYNEQFF. The CDR3 nucleotides are TGCGCCAGCAGCCAAGGGCAGGTCTACAATGAGCAGTTCTTC.

The sample holds a few counts of this clone. V is TRBV7-3 and J is TRBJ1-1, with a possible D match to TRBD1 (5 bases). V was cut by 5 bases and J by 1 base, with 11 bases left in between. Germline V gene lookup returns CDR1 SGHTA and CDR2 FQGTGA. CDR3 length: 14 residues. For the CDR3, the DNA is TGTGCCAGCAGCGTGGGAGGGACGAACACTGAAGCTTTCTTT. Encoded protein: CASSVGGTNTEAFF.